This TCR beta chain was retrieved from a study of blood T cell repertoires in COVID-19. Study background: COVID-19 samples from acute and convalescent phases originated in the United States, Italy and Spain. Nucleic acid was either cDNA or gDNA, and it came from T cells, B-cell-depleted T cells, or PBMCs.

V lost 6 bases and J lost 7; bases outside the gene matches: 8. Per germline, CDR1 SNHLY and CDR2 FYNNEI. The CDR3 runs 15 residues. In the authors' methods: Counts of nucleated cells, estimated from reference gene primer amplification, were obtained. Sequenced by immunoSEQ multiplex PCR; TCRdb stores in-frame clones only, minus some. The V and J calls and the clone size are those of that table, but D and trimming were determined from the DNA. The sample has over 150,000 clones, 84% seen once; the top ten hold roughly 6.3%. The sample comprised peripheral blood. The chain joins TRBV2 to TRBJ2-1, with 11 bases fitting TRBD2. This sequence was found in a human donor in a cohort sampled during active COVID-19. Written as DNA, the CDR3 is TGTGCCAGCAGGCCGGGACTAGCGGTAAGAAATGAGCAGTTCTTC. The encoded protein is CASRPGLAVRNEQFF.